This TCR beta chain was sequenced in a study of cytomegalovirus exposure and HLA in healthy donors. Study overall: Earlier work reported 117 million unique TCR beta sequences from roughly 180 million T cells.

With respect to this clone: Its specificity is unknown.

Despite likely unrecorded immune exposures, the donors were nominally healthy at the time of sampling. Overall study findings and caveats: Previously analyzed data showed that most TCR beta V segments were productive at a frequency of about 87% or about 30%. Sequencing likely generated an artifact that appeared as a cluster of highly shared sequence variants.

The V gene lost 9 bases and the J gene lost 0 bases, with 12 bases spanning the gap. CDR1 is LNHDA, CDR2 SQIVND, per germline (reference sequence). This CDR3 has 14 amino acids. PCR was performed using 60 Vbeta and 13 Jbeta primers. Method: immunoSEQ multiplex PCR; TCRdb's copy keeps in-frame clones and lacks some. The sample has more than 100,000 clones, 65% to 80% seen once. The sequenced material came from PBMCs. This chain uses TRBV19 with TRBJ1-3; the D is unclear. This sequence originates from a woman between 35 and 50 years old in good health and CMV-seropositive. As DNA, the CDR3 is TGTGCCAGCCGGGTCCTAAGCTCTGGAAACACCATATATTTT. Its protein product is CASRVLSSGNTIYF.